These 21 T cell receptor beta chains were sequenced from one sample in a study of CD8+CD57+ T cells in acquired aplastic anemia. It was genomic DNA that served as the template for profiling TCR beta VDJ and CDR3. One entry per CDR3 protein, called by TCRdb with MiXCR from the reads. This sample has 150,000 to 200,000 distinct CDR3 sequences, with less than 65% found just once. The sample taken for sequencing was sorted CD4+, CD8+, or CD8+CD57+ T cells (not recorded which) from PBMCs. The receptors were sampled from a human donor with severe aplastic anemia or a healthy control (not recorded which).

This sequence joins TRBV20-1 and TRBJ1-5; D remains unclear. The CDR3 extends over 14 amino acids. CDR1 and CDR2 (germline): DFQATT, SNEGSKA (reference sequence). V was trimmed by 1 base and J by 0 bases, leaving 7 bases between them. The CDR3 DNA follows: TGCAGTGCTAGAGTTGAGGGTAGCAATCAGCCCCAGCATTTT. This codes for CSARVEGSNQPQHF.

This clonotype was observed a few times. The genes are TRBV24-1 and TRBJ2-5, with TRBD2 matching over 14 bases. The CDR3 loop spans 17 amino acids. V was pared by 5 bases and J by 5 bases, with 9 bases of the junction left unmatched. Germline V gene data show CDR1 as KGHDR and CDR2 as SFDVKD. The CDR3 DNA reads TGTGCCACCAGTGGACACGGGACTAGCGGGAGTAGCGAGACCCAGTACTTC. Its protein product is CATSGHGTSGSSETQYF.

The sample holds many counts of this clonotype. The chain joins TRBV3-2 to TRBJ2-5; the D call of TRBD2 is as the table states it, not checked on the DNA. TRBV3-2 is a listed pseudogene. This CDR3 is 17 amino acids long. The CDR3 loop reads CASSQLASGGVGETQYF. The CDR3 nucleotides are TGTGCCAGCAGCCAGTTGGCTAGCGGGGGGGTGGGAGAGACCCAGTACTTC.

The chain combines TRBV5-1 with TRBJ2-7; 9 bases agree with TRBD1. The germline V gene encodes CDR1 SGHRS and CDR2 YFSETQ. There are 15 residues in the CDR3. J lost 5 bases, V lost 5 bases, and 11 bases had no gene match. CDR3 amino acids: CASSQIGQGINEQYF. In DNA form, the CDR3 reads TGCGCCAGCAGTCAAATTGGACAGGGGATAAACGAGCAGTACTTC.

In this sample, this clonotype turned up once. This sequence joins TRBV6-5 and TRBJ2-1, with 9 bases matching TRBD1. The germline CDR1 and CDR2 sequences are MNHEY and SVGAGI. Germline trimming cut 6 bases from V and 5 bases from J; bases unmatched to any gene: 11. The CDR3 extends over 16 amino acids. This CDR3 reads CASSQGGTGLNNEQFF. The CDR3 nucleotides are TGTGCCAGCAGCCAAGGGGGGACAGGGTTGAACAATGAGCAGTTCTTC.

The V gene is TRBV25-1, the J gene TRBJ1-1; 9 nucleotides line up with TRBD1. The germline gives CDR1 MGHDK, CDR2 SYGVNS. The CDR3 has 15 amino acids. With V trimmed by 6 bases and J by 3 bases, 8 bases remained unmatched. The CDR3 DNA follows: TGTGCCAGCAGATCTTGGGACAGGGTCGACACTGAAGCTTTCTTT. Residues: CASRSWDRVDTEAFF.

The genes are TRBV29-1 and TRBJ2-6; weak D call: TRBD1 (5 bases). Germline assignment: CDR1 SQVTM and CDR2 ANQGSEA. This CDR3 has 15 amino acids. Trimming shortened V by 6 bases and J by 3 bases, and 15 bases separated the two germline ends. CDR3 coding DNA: TGCAGCGTCACAGGTGTCACTCATGGGGCCAACGTCCTGACTTTC. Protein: CSVTGVTHGANVLTF.

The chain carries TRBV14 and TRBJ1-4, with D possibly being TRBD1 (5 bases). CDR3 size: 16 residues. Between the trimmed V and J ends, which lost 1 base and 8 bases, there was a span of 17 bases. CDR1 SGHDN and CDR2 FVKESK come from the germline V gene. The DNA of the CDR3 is TGTGCCAGCAGCCAAGGTTTCGCAGGGTTAGGCGAAAAACTGTTTTTT. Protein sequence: CASSQGFAGLGEKLFF.

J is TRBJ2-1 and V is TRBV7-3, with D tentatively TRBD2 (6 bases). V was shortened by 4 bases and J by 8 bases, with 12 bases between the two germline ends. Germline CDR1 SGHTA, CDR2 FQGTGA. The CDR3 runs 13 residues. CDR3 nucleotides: TGTGCCAGCAGCTCCTCGAGCGGGTATGAGCAGTTCTTC. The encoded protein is CASSSSSGYEQFF.

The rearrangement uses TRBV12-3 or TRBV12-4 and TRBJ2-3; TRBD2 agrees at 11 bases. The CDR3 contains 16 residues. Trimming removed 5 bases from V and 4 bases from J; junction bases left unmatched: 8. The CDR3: CASSPILAGGPDTQYF. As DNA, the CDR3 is TGTGCCAGCAGTCCAATATTAGCGGGGGGGCCAGATACGCAGTATTTT.

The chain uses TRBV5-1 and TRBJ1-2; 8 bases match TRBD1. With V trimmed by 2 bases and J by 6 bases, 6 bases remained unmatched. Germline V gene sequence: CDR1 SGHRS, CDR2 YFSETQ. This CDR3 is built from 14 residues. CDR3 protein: CASSLTGGSNGYTF. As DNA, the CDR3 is TGCGCCAGCAGCTTAACAGGGGGTAGTAATGGCTACACCTTC.

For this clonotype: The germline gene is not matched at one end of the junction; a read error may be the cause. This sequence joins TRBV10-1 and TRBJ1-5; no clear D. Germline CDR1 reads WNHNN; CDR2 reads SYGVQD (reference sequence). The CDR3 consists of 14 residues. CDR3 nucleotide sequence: TGCGCCATCAGTACAGCCCGGCCGGATCAGCCCCAGCATTTT. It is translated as CAISTARPDQPQHF.

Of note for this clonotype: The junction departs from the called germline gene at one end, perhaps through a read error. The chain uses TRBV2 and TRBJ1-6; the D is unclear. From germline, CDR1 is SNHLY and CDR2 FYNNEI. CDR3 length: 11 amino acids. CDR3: CASTFNSPLHF. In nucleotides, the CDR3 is TGTGCCAGCACCTTTAATTCGCCCCTCCACTTT.

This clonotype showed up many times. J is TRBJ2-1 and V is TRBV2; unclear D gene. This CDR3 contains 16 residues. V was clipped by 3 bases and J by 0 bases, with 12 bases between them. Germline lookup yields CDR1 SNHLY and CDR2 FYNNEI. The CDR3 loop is CASSETSAYSYNEQFF. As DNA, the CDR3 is TGTGCCAGCAGTGAGACGTCAGCTTACTCCTACAATGAGCAGTTCTTC.

Written as DNA, the CDR3 is TGCAGTGCTAGGACAAATCCCTACGAGCAGTACGTC. Its translation is CSARTNPYEQYV. The chain joins TRBV20-1 to TRBJ2-7, with unresolved D. This CDR3 is 12 amino acids long. In germline, CDR1 is DFQATT, CDR2 SNEGSKA (reference sequence). The V end was cut by 3 bases, the J end by 2 bases, with 8 bases between.

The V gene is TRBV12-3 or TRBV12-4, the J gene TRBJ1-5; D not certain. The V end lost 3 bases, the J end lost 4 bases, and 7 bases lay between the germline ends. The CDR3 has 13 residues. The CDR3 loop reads CASSFGWNQPQHF. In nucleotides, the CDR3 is TGTGCCAGCAGTTTCGGGTGGAATCAGCCCCAGCATTTT.

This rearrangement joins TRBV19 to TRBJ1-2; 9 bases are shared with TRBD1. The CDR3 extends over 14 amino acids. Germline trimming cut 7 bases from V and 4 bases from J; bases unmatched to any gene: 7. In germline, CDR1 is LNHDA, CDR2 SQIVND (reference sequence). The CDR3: CASTQQGAIYGYTF. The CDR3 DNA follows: TGTGCCAGTACCCAACAGGGGGCGATCTATGGCTACACCTTC.

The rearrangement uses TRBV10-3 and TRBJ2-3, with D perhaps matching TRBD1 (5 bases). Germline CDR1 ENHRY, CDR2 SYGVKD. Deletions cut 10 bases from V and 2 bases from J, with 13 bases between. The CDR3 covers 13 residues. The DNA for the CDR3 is TGTGCCAGGGGCCTAGGACCCACAGATACGCAGTATTTT. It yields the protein CARGLGPTDTQYF.

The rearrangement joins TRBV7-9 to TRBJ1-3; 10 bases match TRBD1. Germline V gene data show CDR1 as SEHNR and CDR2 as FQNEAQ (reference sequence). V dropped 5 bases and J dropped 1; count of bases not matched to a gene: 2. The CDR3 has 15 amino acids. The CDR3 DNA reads TGTGCCAGCAGCAAGGGACAGGGGTCTGGAAACACCATATATTTT. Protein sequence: CASSKGQGSGNTIYF.

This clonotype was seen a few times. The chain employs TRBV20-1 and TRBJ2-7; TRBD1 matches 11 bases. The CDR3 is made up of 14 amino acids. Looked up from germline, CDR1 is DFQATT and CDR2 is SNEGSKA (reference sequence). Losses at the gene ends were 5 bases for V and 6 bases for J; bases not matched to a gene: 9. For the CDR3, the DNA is TGCAGTGCTGCTGGACCGGGACAGGGGGGCGAGCAGTACTTC. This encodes CSAAGPGQGGEQYF.

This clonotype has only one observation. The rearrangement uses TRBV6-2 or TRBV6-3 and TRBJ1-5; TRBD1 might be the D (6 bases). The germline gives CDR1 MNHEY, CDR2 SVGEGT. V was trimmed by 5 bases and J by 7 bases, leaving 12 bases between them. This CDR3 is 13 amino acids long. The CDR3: CASSEQGWQPQHF. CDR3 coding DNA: TGTGCCAGCAGTGAACAGGGTTGGCAGCCCCAGCATTTT.